This T cell receptor (beta chain) was sequenced for a study of tumor-infiltrating lymphocytes in oesophageal squamous cell carcinoma. From the PCR reads, TCRdb called clonotypes with MiXCR, one entry per CDR3 protein. The sample lists 8,500 to 9,000 distinct CDR3 sequences; roughly 70% were seen once. Trimming left V 5 bases short and J 8 bases short, with 17 bases between. Germline V gene data show CDR1 as MNHEY and CDR2 as SVGAGI. The length of the CDR3 is 14 residues. The sample comprised esophageal tumor tissue. V and J are TRBV6-5 and TRBJ2-3; possibly TRBD2 for D (6 bases). The source is a female donor with esophageal squamous cell carcinoma. The CDR3 here is CASSEVAGPSTQYF. CDR3 DNA: TGTGCCAGCAGTGAAGTCGCGGGGCCTTCTACGCAGTATTTT.